A single sample is the source of the 27 T cell receptor beta chains below, sequenced in a study of cytotoxic CD8 clonotypes in ibrutinib-treated CLL. Data came from immunoSEQ multiplex PCR; TCRdb stores just in-frame clones and leaves some out. The sample shows 140,000 or so clones, over 60% of them seen only once. The sequences come from PBMCs, collected after 12 months of ibrutinib treatment. The source of these receptors is a human donor with chronic lymphocytic leukemia.

This chain links TRBV2 with TRBJ2-5; 10 positions agree with TRBD2. Per germline, CDR1 SNHLY and CDR2 FYNNEI. CDR3 length equals 16 residues. J lost 5 bases, V lost 4 bases, and 10 bases had no gene match. The CDR3 loop reads CASSADSSGSSETQYF. The DNA of the CDR3 is TGTGCCAGCAGTGCGGACTCTAGCGGGAGTAGCGAGACCCAGTACTTC.

This chain uses TRBV19 with TRBJ2-3; TRBD2 matches 8 bases. Trimming removed 5 bases from V and 3 bases from J; junction bases left unmatched: 13. The length of the CDR3 is 17 residues. Germline-derived CDR1 and CDR2 are LNHDA and SQIVND (reference sequence). CDR3 in amino acids: CASSPPLSGRATDTQYF. DNA for the CDR3: TGTGCCAGTAGTCCACCCCTAAGCGGGAGAGCTACAGATACGCAGTATTTT. The full variable domain, in which reference TRBV19 and TRBJ2-3 provide the parts outside the CDR3, is DGGITQSPKYLFRKEGQNVTLSCEQNLNHDAMYWYRQDPGQGLRLIYYSQIVNDFQKGDIAEGYSVSREKKESFPLTVTSAQKNPTAFYLCASSPPLSGRATDTQYFGPGTRLTVL.

The gene calls are TRBV11-2 and TRBJ2-7; D is uncertain. Per the germline V gene, CDR1 is SGHAT and CDR2 is FQNNGV. The CDR3 has 15 residues. V shed 0 bases and J shed 3 bases, with 12 bases lying between them. The CDR3 loop reads CASSLDRVSVYEQYF. CDR3 DNA: TGTGCCAGCAGCTTAGATAGGGTATCGGTCTACGAGCAGTACTTC. The variable domain in full, completed from reference TRBV11-2 and TRBJ2-7, reads EAGVAQSPRYKIIEKRQSVAFWCNPISGHATLYWYQQILGQGPKLLIQFQNNGVVDDSQLPKDRFSAERLKGVDSTLKIQPAKLEDSAVYLCASSLDRVSVYEQYFGPGTRLTVT.

A few counts support this clone. This chain's CDR3 is CASSGGTGTYEQYF. CDR3 sequence (DNA): TGTGCCAGCAGTGGAGGGACAGGGACCTACGAGCAGTACTTC. The chain couples TRBV25-1 to TRBJ2-7, with 9 bases matching TRBD1. This CDR3 has 14 amino acids. Per the germline V gene, CDR1 is MGHDK and CDR2 is SYGVNS. V lost 4 bases to trimming and J lost 2 bases; unmatched junction nucleotides: 3.

This clone was counted a few times. The chain has TRBV14 and TRBJ2-7; tentatively, D is TRBD2 (7 bases). This CDR3 spans 14 amino acids. CDR1 and CDR2 (germline): SGHDN, FVKESK. V lost 4 bases and J 2 bases, leaving 12 bases between the germline ends. The CDR3 loop is CASSPRGGTYEQYF. The DNA for the CDR3 is TGTGCCAGCAGCCCAAGGGGGGGTACCTACGAGCAGTACTTC.

The rearrangement links TRBV7-2 to TRBJ1-1; 8 bases match TRBD1. Trimming cost V 1 base and J 5 bases; bases outside gene matches: 6. The CDR3 has 15 amino acids. Germline CDR1 is SGHTA and CDR2 is FQGNSA. Written as DNA, the CDR3 is TGTGCCAGCAGCTTAGTCGCCAGGGGGCTGACTGAAGCTTTCTTT. Protein sequence: CASSLVARGLTEAFF.

J is TRBJ2-7 and V is TRBV11-1; D uncertain. The CDR3 is 16 amino acids. The germline gives CDR1 SGHAT, CDR2 FQDESV (reference sequence). Trimming removed 4 bases at V and 2 bases at J, with 18 bases between. The CDR3, as DNA: TGTGCCAGCAGCTATAACCCGGACGGGCAGACCTACGAGCAGTACTTC. This translates into CASSYNPDGQTYEQYF.

The chain carries TRBV7-2 and TRBJ1-5; 9 bases fit TRBD1. The trim removed 1 base at V and 4 bases at J, leaving 8 bases unmatched. The CDR3 extends over 17 amino acids. Germline V gene data show CDR1 as SGHTA and CDR2 as FQGNSA. The CDR3 reads CASSLDLRDRENQPQHF. The CDR3 DNA follows: TGTGCCAGCAGCTTAGATTTAAGGGACAGGGAGAATCAGCCCCAGCATTTT.

The V gene is TRBV25-1, the J gene TRBJ1-3, with D perhaps TRBD1 (6 bases). With 2 bases removed from V and 5 bases from J, the gap between germline ends came to 13 bases. CDR1 and CDR2 (germline): MGHDK, SYGVNS. The CDR3 contains 15 residues. CDR3 loop: CASSEVAGARNTIYF. As DNA, the CDR3 is TGTGCCAGCAGTGAAGTTGCGGGGGCGCGAAACACCATATATTTT.

The rearrangement uses TRBV27 and TRBJ1-5; 9 positions agree with TRBD1. In germline, CDR1 is MNHEY, CDR2 SMNVEV (reference sequence). The length of the CDR3 is 14 residues. J lost 7 bases, V lost 5 bases, and 6 bases had no gene match. For the CDR3, the DNA is TGTGCCAGCAGTGCACAGGGGGCGGGGCAGCCCCAGCATTTT. As protein: CASSAQGAGQPQHF.

This clone was counted a single time. The DNA of the CDR3 is TGTGCCAGCAGCCAACCGGGACAGGGGATCGAGGAAGCTTTCTTT. The encoded protein is CASSQPGQGIEEAFF. V is TRBV16 and J is TRBJ1-1, with TRBD1 matching over 10 bases. The germline CDR1 and CDR2 sequences are KGHSY and FQNENV. The CDR3 contains 15 residues. Trimming removed 2 bases from V and 8 bases from J; junction bases left unmatched: 8.

The V and J genes are TRBV5-4 and TRBJ1-1, with D unresolved. The CDR3 is 14 amino acids. In germline, CDR1 is SGHNT, CDR2 YYREEE (reference sequence). Trimming removed 0 bases from V and 1 base from J, with 7 bases in between. CDR3: CASSLEQENTEAFF. CDR3 coding DNA: TGTGCCAGCAGCTTGGAGCAGGAGAACACTGAAGCTTTCTTT.

CDR3: CASSRRLAGATDTQYF. DNA of the CDR3: TGTGCCAGCAGCCGAAGACTAGCGGGAGCGACAGATACGCAGTATTTT. The rearrangement links TRBV5-4 to TRBJ2-3, with TRBD2 matching 12 bases. Germline loops: CDR1 SGHNT, CDR2 YYREEE (reference sequence). Trimming cost V 4 bases and J 3 bases; bases outside gene matches: 6. The CDR3 is made up of 16 amino acids.

V and J are TRBV6-5 and TRBJ2-1; 7 bases align to TRBD2. With 6 bases clipped from V and 4 bases from J, the junction kept 3 bases outside the gene matches. The CDR3 has 13 amino acids. Germline-derived CDR1 and CDR2 are MNHEY and SVGAGI. The CDR3 DNA reads TGTGCCAGCAGAACACTAGCGTACAATGAGCAGTTCTTC. Encoded protein: CASRTLAYNEQFF.

This chain connects TRBV5-1 to TRBJ2-7; TRBD1 matches 7 bases. Looked up from germline, CDR1 is SGHRS and CDR2 is YFSETQ. Unmatched junction bases numbered 9, after V lost 4 bases and J lost 5 bases. The length of the CDR3 is 14 residues. In nucleotides, the CDR3 is TGCGCCAGCAGCAATCCAGGGGGTGGCGACGAGCAGTACTTC. Protein sequence: CASSNPGGGDEQYF. The variable domain in full, with the rest retrieved from reference TRBV5-1 and TRBJ2-7, is KAGVTQTPRYLIKTRGQQVTLSCSPISGHRSVSWYQQTPGQGLQFLFEYFSETQRNKGNFPGRFSGRQFSNSRSEMNVSTLELGDSALYLCASSNPGGGDEQYFGPGTRLTVT.

This rearrangement joins TRBV5-1 to TRBJ2-1; D remains unclear. Germline lookup yields CDR1 SGHRS and CDR2 YFSETQ. CDR3 size: 13 residues. V lost 4 bases and J lost 8, with 13 bases in between. CDR3 residues: CASSLRWGDEQFF. In DNA form, the CDR3 reads TGCGCCAGCAGCCTGCGGTGGGGTGATGAGCAGTTCTTC.

The J gene is TRBJ2-1, the V gene TRBV5-6; D gene ambiguous. The V end was cut by 4 bases, the J end by 6 bases, with 5 bases between. The CDR3 is 11 residues long. Germline-derived CDR1 and CDR2 are SGHDT and YYEEEE. DNA for the CDR3: TGTGCCAGCAGCGTTAGCAATGAGCAGTTCTTC. Its protein is CASSVSNEQFF.

The chain has TRBV19 and TRBJ1-1; D gene ambiguous. V was trimmed by 7 bases and J by 9 bases, leaving 30 bases between them. The CDR3 is 17 amino acids. The germline CDR1 and CDR2 sequences are LNHDA and SQIVND (reference sequence). The CDR3 bases are TGTGCCAGTACCGGGATGCTCCGCCCGTCTGTTTCTCAGCAAGCTTTCTTT. Translated: CASTGMLRPSVSQQAFF. The whole variable domain, remainder taken from reference TRBV19 and TRBJ1-1, is DGGITQSPKYLFRKEGQNVTLSCEQNLNHDAMYWYRQDPGQGLRLIYYSQIVNDFQKGDIAEGYSVSREKKESFPLTVTSAQKNPTAFYLCASTGMLRPSVSQQAFFGQGTRLTVV.

The V and J genes are TRBV7-9 and TRBJ2-7; perhaps D is TRBD1 or TRBD2 (5 bases each). V was clipped by 4 bases and J by 3 bases, with 13 bases between them. The CDR3 spans 14 residues. The germline V gene has CDR1 SEHNR and CDR2 FQNEAQ (reference sequence). DNA of the CDR3: TGTGCCAGCAGCTCCTCCGGGACGTACTACGAGCAGTACTTC. It codes for CASSSSGTYYEQYF.

This sequence joins TRBV7-7 and TRBJ2-2; 7 bases are shared with TRBD1. The length of the CDR3 is 15 residues. The germline gives CDR1 SSHAT, CDR2 FNYEAQ (reference sequence). The J segment lost 0 bases and the V segment lost 6 bases, leaving 4 bases of the junction unmatched. CDR3 loop: CASSQTGANTGELFF. The CDR3 DNA follows: TGTGCCAGCAGTCAAACAGGGGCGAACACCGGGGAGCTGTTTTTT.

The J gene is TRBJ2-7, the V gene TRBV23-1; TRBD2 matches 7 bases. TRBV23-1 is placed among ORFs of uncertain function. J lost 4 bases, V lost 4 bases, and 13 bases had no gene match. CDR3 length equals 16 residues. The chain's CDR3 is CASSPLGAGVLYEQYF. The CDR3 DNA reads as TGCGCCAGCAGTCCCCTTGGGGCGGGAGTGTTATACGAGCAGTACTTC.

This chain links TRBV23-1 with TRBJ2-7; tentatively, D is TRBD1 (5 bases). TRBV23-1 is an ORF, with its function uncertain. The CDR3 has 12 residues. Trimming stripped 6 bases from V and 4 bases from J, with 10 bases between. CDR3 loop: CASSRQQYEQYF. The CDR3 bases are TGCGCCAGCAGCCGACAGCAATACGAGCAGTACTTC.

The chain has TRBV10-3 and TRBJ2-2, with 7 bases matching TRBD1. CDR1 is ENHRY, CDR2 SYGVKD, per germline. V lost 9 bases to trimming and J lost 0 bases; unmatched junction nucleotides: 10. The CDR3 runs 16 residues. This CDR3 is CAMREMTGSNTGELFF. Here the CDR3 DNA reads TGTGCCATGAGGGAAATGACAGGGTCGAACACCGGGGAGCTGTTTTTT.

This chain links TRBV9 with TRBJ1-4; D is ambiguous. The V end was cut by 3 bases, the J end by 3 bases, with 15 bases between. Per the germline V gene, CDR1 is SGDLS and CDR2 is YYNGEE. The CDR3 loop spans 16 amino acids. CDR3 sequence reads: CASSAYPERANEKLFF. The CDR3 DNA follows: TGTGCCAGCAGCGCCTACCCCGAGCGGGCTAATGAAAAACTGTTTTTT.

The chain has TRBV2 and TRBJ1-2, with 7 bases aligning to TRBD1. This CDR3 comprises 12 residues. V lost 8 bases and J lost 8; bases outside the gene matches: 8. The germline V gene has CDR1 SNHLY and CDR2 FYNNEI. The CDR3 is CASDREGLGYTF. For the CDR3, the DNA is TGTGCCAGCGACAGGGAAGGCTTAGGCTACACCTTC.

This sequence joins TRBV6-5 and TRBJ1-1, with no clear D. Germline V CDR1 and CDR2: MNHEY, SVGAGI. This CDR3 has 13 residues. Between the trimmed V and J ends, which lost 6 bases and 1 base, there was a span of 9 bases. The CDR3 reads CASSRGGNTEAFF. CDR3 DNA sequence: TGTGCCAGCAGCCGAGGAGGGAACACTGAAGCTTTCTTT.

CDR3 DNA: TGTGCCAGCAGATTACGCCGACAGGACGGAAACACCATATATTTT. It yields the protein CASRLRRQDGNTIYF. The V gene is TRBV6-5, the J gene TRBJ1-3; TRBD1 is a possible D gene (6 bases). This CDR3 contains 15 residues. The V gene's germline CDR1 is MNHEY and CDR2 SVGAGI. Trimming removed 6 bases from V and 4 bases from J, with 16 bases in between.